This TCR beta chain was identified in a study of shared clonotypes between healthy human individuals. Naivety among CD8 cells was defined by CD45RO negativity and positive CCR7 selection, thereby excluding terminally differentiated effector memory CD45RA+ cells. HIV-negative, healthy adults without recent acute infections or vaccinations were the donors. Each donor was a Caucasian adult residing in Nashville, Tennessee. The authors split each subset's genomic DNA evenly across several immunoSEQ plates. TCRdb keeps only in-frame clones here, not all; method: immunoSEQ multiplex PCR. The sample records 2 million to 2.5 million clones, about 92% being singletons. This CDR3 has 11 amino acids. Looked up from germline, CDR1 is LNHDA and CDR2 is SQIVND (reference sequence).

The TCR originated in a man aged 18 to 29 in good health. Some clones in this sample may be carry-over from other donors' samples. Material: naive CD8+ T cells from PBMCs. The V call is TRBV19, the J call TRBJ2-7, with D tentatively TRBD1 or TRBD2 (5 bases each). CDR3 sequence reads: CATEGKNEQYF. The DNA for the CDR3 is TGTGCAACAGAGGGGAAGAACGAGCAGTACTTC. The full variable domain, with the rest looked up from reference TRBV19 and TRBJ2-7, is DGGITQSPKYLFRKEGQNVTLSCEQNLNHDAMYWYRQDPGQGLRLIYYSQIVNDFQKGDIAEGYSVSREKKESFPLTVTSAQKNPTAFYLCATEGKNEQYFGPGTRLTVT.